This T cell receptor beta chain was captured in a study of blood T cell repertoires in COVID-19. Study background: The United States, Italy and Spain were the sources of the acute and convalescent COVID-19 samples. The cDNA or gDNA used as material had been derived from T cells, B-cell-depleted T cells, or PBMCs.

Clones were read by immunoSEQ multiplex PCR, and TCRdb kept only the in-frame ones, dropping some. Here the sample spans about 160,000 clones, roughly 84% being singletons. This clone has just one count. The CDR3 contains 14 residues. Looked up from germline, CDR1 is SGHVS and CDR2 is FQNEAQ. V lost 5 bases to trimming and J lost 1 base, with 11 bases between them. The receptor comes from a man aged 35 to 55 with acute or convalescent COVID-19. The chain joins TRBV7-8 to TRBJ1-1, with a possible D match to TRBD1 (6 bases). The sequenced sample consisted of peripheral blood. CDR3 sequence reads: CASSLQGRNTEAFF. As DNA, the CDR3 is TGTGCCAGCAGCCTTCAGGGGAGGAACACTGAAGCTTTCTTT. Looking up the rest from reference TRBV7-8 and TRBJ1-1 gives the full variable domain: GAGVSQSPRYKVAKRGQDVALRCDPISGHVSLFWYQQALGQGPEFLTYFQNEAQLDKSGLPSDRFFAERPEGSVSTLKIQRTQQEDSAVYLCASSLQGRNTEAFFGQGTRLTVV.